This T cell receptor beta chain originates from a study of CD8+ T cells in alopecia areata. The germline gives CDR1 MGHDK, CDR2 SYGVNS. The CDR3 is made up of 12 amino acids. Trimming left V 1 base short and J 5 bases short, with 5 bases between. Stated treatment: oral pan-JAK inhibitor, 5-10 mg twice daily. Samples from alopecia areata patients were lesional scalp punch biopsies and peripheral blood. The authors extracted RNA and reverse transcribed it into cDNA as the sequencing template. Sequencing was performed with immunoSEQ multiplex PCR; in TCRdb, only in-frame clones are kept and a portion is missing. The table has some 110,000 clones, under 60% seen once.

This sample comprised CD8+ T cells sorted from blood, obtained at week 24, from a patient treated with tofacitinib. This chain joins TRBV25-1 and TRBJ2-5; D is unclear. The source of this sequence is a human donor with alopecia areata. CDR3 loop: CASSESEETQYF. CDR3 in DNA: TGTGCCAGCAGTGAATCCGAGGAGACCCAGTACTTC.